The next 13 T cell receptor beta chains were all read from a single sample in a study of CXCR3-negative and CXCR3-positive naive CD8 T cells. In preparing the TRB cDNA libraries, 5' RACE with UMI labels was used. With the 5' RACE reads reprocessed, TCRdb shows one record per CDR3 protein and no DNA. The specimen's table records over 55,000 distinct CDR3 sequences. Sequenced material: memory CD8+ T cells from blood. These receptors were taken from a human donor in good health. Some clones in this sample may be carry-over from other donors' samples.

The chain is built from TRBV6-4 and TRBJ2-2; TCRdb designates TRBD2, a call that cannot be tested without DNA. Per germline, CDR1 MRHNA and CDR2 SNTAGT. There are 16 residues in the CDR3. The chain's CDR3 is CASSEDSGGHAGELFF.

The chain links TRBV4-1 to TRBJ2-1; TCRdb's assignment of TRBD2 cannot be checked, as there is no DNA. CDR3 length equals 17 residues. Germline V gene data show CDR1 as MGHRA and CDR2 as YSYEKL. The CDR3 loop reads CASSQDLAGETYNEQFF.

This chain uses TRBV20-1 with TRBJ1-1. Per germline, CDR1 DFQATT and CDR2 SNEGSKA (reference sequence). This CDR3 spans 14 amino acids. Here the CDR3 reads CSARVGGGDTEAFF.

This chain links TRBV7-2 with TRBJ2-5; TCRdb lists TRBD1, though no DNA is available to test this call. Germline V CDR1 and CDR2: SGHTA, FQGNSA. This CDR3 comprises 13 residues. The CDR3 loop is CASSAPLQETQYF.

This chain connects TRBV6-5 to TRBJ2-1; the D call of TRBD1 rests on TCRdb alone, since no DNA is present to check it. Germline CDR1 reads MNHEY; CDR2 reads SVGAGI. The CDR3 runs 16 residues. The CDR3 here is CASSYLDRGAYNEQFF.

The chain links TRBV7-9 to TRBJ1-2; with no DNA, the TCRdb D assignment of TRBD1 cannot be verified. CDR1 and CDR2 from the germline V gene are SEHNR and FQNEAQ (reference sequence). The CDR3 contains 15 residues. The chain's CDR3 is CASSQKDREGYGYTF.

This chain uses TRBV29-1 with TRBJ2-7. The CDR3 covers 11 residues. CDR1 SQVTM and CDR2 ANQGSEA come from the germline V gene. CDR3 protein: CSVESNYEQYF.

The chain couples TRBV5-5 to TRBJ2-7; TCRdb gives TRBD1 as the D gene, but with no DNA this cannot be confirmed. Looked up from germline, CDR1 is SGHKS and CDR2 is YYEKEE (reference sequence). The CDR3 runs 16 residues. The chain's CDR3 is CASSLLGQGVVDEQYF.

The V call is TRBV7-9, the J call TRBJ2-2; TCRdb calls TRBD1, which cannot be checked without DNA. In germline, CDR1 is SEHNR, CDR2 FQNEAQ (reference sequence). The CDR3 contains 15 residues. This CDR3 reads CASSSTTGNTGELFF.

The V gene is TRBV7-9, the J gene TRBJ2-7. The CDR3 has 13 amino acids. Germline V gene lookup returns CDR1 SEHNR and CDR2 FQNEAQ (reference sequence). CDR3 sequence reads: CASSPATNYEQYF. Complete variable domain (other parts from reference TRBV7-9 and TRBJ2-7): DTGVSQNPRHKITKRGQNVTFRCDPISEHNRLYWYRQTLGQGPEFLTYFQNEAQLEKSRLLSDRFSAERPKGSFSTLEIQRTEQGDSAMYLCASSPATNYEQYFGPGTRLTVT.

The V and J genes are TRBV12-3 or TRBV12-4 and TRBJ1-1; TCRdb indicates TRBD1, and absent DNA this call remains unverified. The CDR3 is made up of 13 amino acids. The CDR3 spells CASSFEGGTEAFF.

Here the CDR3 reads CSAPPGAGAYNEQFF. The rearrangement joins TRBV20-1 to TRBJ2-1; the D gene TCRdb calls, TRBD1, cannot be checked with no DNA. CDR1 DFQATT and CDR2 SNEGSKA come from the germline V gene (reference sequence). The CDR3 has 15 residues.

The chain joins TRBV12-3 or TRBV12-4 to TRBJ2-5. This CDR3 is 12 amino acids long. The CDR3 here is CASSDGQETQYF.